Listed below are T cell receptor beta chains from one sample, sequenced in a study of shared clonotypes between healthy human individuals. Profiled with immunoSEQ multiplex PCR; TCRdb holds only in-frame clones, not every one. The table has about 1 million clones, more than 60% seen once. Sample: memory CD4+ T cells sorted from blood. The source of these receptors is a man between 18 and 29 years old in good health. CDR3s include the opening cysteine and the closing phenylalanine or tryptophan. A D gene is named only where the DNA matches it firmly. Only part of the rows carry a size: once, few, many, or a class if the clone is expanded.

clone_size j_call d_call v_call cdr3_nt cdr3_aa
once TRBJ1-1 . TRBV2 TGTGCCAGCAGTGAAGGTATGGTGGGCGGTGAAGCTTTCTTT CASSEGMVGGEAFF
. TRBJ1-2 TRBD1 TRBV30 TGTGCCTGGTCAGGACAGGGTGACTATGGCTACACCTTC CAWSGQGDYGYTF
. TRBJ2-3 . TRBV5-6 TGTGCCAGCAGCCCGGTAGGCACAGATACGCAGTATTTT CASSPVGTDTQYF
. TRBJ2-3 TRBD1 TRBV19 TGTGCCAGTAGTATTAACACAGGGGCCCGCACAGATACGCAGTATTTT CASSINTGARTDTQYF
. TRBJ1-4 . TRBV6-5 TGTGCCAGCAGTTACTCCGGGGGGCAGTCAGCTGAAAAACTGTTTTTT CASSYSGGQSAEKLFF
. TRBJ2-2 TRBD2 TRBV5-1 TGCGCCAGCAACCCTAGCGGAAGGGGAACCGGGGAGCTGTTTTTT CASNPSGRGTGELFF
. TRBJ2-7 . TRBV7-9 TGTGCCAGCAGCTTAGGGGACCTGGGCGAGCAGTACTTC CASSLGDLGEQYF
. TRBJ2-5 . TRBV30 TGTGCCTGGAGTGTAAGGCAAGAGACCCAGTACTTC CAWSVRQETQYF
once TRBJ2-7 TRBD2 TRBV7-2 TGTGCCAGCAGCGCCCGAGGAGCGGGAGGGCGGACTATCTACGAGCAGTACTTC CASSARGAGGRTIYEQYF
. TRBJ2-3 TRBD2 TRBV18 TGTGCCAGCTCACCACTGTCTAGCGGGGGGGCAGTGGATACGCAGTATTTT CASSPLSSGGAVDTQYF
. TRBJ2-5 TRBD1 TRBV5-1 TGCGCCAGCAGCCTCGGACAGGGAAAAGAGACCCAGTACTTC CASSLGQGKETQYF
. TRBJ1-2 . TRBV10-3 TGTGCCATCAGTGAGGGGACTCTTGGCTATGGCTACACCTTC CAISEGTLGYGYTF
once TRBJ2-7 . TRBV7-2 TGTGCCAGCAGCTTAGCGCGGGACGGCTACGAGCAGTACTTC CASSLARDGYEQYF
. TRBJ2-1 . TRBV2 TGTGCCAGCAGTGAATACGGTGAGCAGTTCTTC CASSEYGEQFF
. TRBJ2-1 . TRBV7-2 TGTGCCAGCACCAGGGGCGGACCCTACAATGAGCAGTTCTTC CASTRGGPYNEQFF
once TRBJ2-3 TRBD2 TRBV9 TGTGCCAGCAGCCCCGCGGGGGGATGGGGCACAGATACGCAGTATTTT CASSPAGGWGTDTQYF
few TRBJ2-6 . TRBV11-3 TGTGCCAGCAGCTCTGGGGCCAACGTCCTGACTTTC CASSSGANVLTF
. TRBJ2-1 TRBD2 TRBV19 TGTGCCAGTAGTGGTGGGAGGGCCGACTCCTACAATGAGCAGTTCTTC CASSGGRADSYNEQFF
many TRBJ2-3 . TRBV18 TGTGCCAGCTCAGAAGGGGGGTCCGGTACAGATACGCAGTATTTT CASSEGGSGTDTQYF
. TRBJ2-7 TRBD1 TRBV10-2 TGCGCCAGCAGTGACCCCGGGACAGGGCGTCCGGACGAGCAGTACTTC CASSDPGTGRPDEQYF
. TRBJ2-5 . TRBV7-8 TGTGCCAGCAGCCTCGTCGCAGGGTACCAGACCCAGTACTTC CASSLVAGYQTQYF
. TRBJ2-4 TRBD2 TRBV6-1 TGTGCCAGCCGAGGGACTAGCGGTCAGGGCATTCAGTACTTC CASRGTSGQGIQYF
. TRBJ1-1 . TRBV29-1 TGCAGCGTTGAAAGTTTGGGAACTCACACTGAAGCTTTCTTT CSVESLGTHTEAFF
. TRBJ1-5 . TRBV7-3 TGTGCCAGCAGCTTTTCGTCGGTTCAGCCCCAGCATTTT CASSFSSVQPQHF
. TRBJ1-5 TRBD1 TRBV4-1 TGCGCCAGCAGCCAAGCAGACAGGGTTGGACAGCCCCAGCATTTT CASSQADRVGQPQHF
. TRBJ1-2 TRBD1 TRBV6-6 TGTGCCAGCAGTAGTTACCGGACAGGGCCCGATGGCTACACCTTC CASSSYRTGPDGYTF
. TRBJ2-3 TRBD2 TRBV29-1 TGCAGCGTGGTCCCAAGCGGGAGTTCTACAGATACGCAGTATTTT CSVVPSGSSTDTQYF
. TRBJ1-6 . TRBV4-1 TGCGCCAGCAGCCAAGATATGGGAGGTGATTCACCCCTCCACTTT CASSQDMGGDSPLHF
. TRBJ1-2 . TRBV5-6 TGTGCCAGCAGCTTCGGCAGGGTTAACTATGGCTACACCTTC CASSFGRVNYGYTF
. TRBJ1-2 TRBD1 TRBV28 TGTGCCAGCAGTACCCAGACAGGGCGGGACTATGGCTACACCTTC CASSTQTGRDYGYTF
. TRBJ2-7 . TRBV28 TGTGCCAGCAGTTCCAGGCGGGCGGGCATCTACGAGCAGTACTTC CASSSRRAGIYEQYF
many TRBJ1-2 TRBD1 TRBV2 TGTGCCAGCAGGGGACAGGGACCGAGGGGCTACACCTTC CASRGQGPRGYTF
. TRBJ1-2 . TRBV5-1 TGCGCCAGCAGCTTGGGGCGCCTCAGATCGAGCTATGGCTACACCTTC CASSLGRLRSSYGYTF
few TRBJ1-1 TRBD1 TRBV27 TGTGCCAGCAGGAGACAGGGCGACACTGAAGCTTTCTTT CASRRQGDTEAFF
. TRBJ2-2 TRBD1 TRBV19 TGTGCCAGTAGTAGAGGGGGCAACACCGGGGAGCTGTTTTTT CASSRGGNTGELFF
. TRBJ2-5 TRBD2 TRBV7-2 TGTGCCAGCACCTCCCACAGCGGGACCCAAGAGACCCAGTACTTC CASTSHSGTQETQYF
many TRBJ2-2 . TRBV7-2 TGTGCCAGCAGCTTAAGGGCCCTTGGCGGGGAGCTGTTTTTT CASSLRALGGELFF
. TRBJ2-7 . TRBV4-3 TGCGCCAGCAGCCAGGGGATGGGGGGGGCGAGGAACGAGCAGTACTTC CASSQGMGGARNEQYF
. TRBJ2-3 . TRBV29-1 TGCAGCGTCCAAACAGGGACAGATACGCAGTATTTT CSVQTGTDTQYF
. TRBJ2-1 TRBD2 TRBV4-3 TGCGCCAGCAGCCAAGGTGCGGCTAGCGGCTACAATGAGCAGTTCTTC CASSQGAASGYNEQFF
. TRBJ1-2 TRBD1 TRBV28 TGTGCCAGCAGTATACCGAACCACAGGGGGGGCTACACCTTC CASSIPNHRGGYTF
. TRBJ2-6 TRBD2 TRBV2 TGTGCCAGCAGTGAATCCCCCGGACTAGCGGGAATCAAATCTGGGGCCAACGTCCTGACTTTC CASSESPGLAGIKSGANVLTF
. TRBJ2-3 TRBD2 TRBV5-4 TGTGCCAGCAGCCAACCGGGAGGGAGGGCAGATACGCAGTATTTT CASSQPGGRADTQYF
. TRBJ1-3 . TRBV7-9 TGTGCCAGCAGCAAGGAGGCTGGAAACACCATATATTTT CASSKEAGNTIYF
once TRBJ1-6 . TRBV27 TGTGCCAGCAGTTTAGTCGGCACAGGTCCTAGCTCCTATAATTCACCCCTCCACTTT CASSLVGTGPSSYNSPLHF
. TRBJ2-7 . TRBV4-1 TGCGCCAGCAGCCAAGAAGCAGTAGCGGTCTACGAGCAGTACTTC CASSQEAVAVYEQYF
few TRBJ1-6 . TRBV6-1 TGTGCCAGCAGTGAAGGGGCAGGGGCTCATTCACCCCTCCACTTT CASSEGAGAHSPLHF
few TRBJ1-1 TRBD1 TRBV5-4 TGTGCCAGCAGCTTCAGACAGGGGAGCACTGAAGCTTTCTTT CASSFRQGSTEAFF